This T cell receptor beta chain stems from a study of cytomegalovirus exposure and HLA in healthy donors. The PCR employed 60 Vbeta primers together with 13 Jbeta primers. This table comes from immunoSEQ multiplex PCR, and its TCRdb copy is limited to in-frame clones, with some not included. The table shows around 100,000 clones, with about 73% occurring only once. Broader study findings: Analyses of presence and absence presupposed an approximately uniform sequencing depth across donors. A later analysis found common viral pathogens apparently linked to several of the most significant clusters. Highest at DRB1 and lowest at HLA-C, TCR association rates differed among HLA loci in a later analysis.

The J segment lost 5 bases and the V segment lost 7 bases, leaving 5 bases of the junction unmatched. CDR3 length equals 13 residues. Germline V gives CDR1 SNHLY, CDR2 FYNNEI. As to this clone: The antigen remains unidentified.

The source is a woman aged 40 to 55 in good health and CMV-seropositive. The sequenced material came from PBMCs. This rearrangement joins TRBV2 to TRBJ2-1; 7 nucleotides line up with TRBD1. The CDR3 coding sequence is TGTGCCAGCACCCTGGGACAGAACAATGAGCAGTTCTTC. Translating gives CASTLGQNNEQFF.